The sequence of this TCR beta chain was determined in a study of cytomegalovirus exposure and HLA in healthy donors. Study at large: About 85 million unique TCRs from HLA-typed donors were held in an early release of data. Study-wide results and limits: It was in a later analysis that TCR association rates were seen to vary by HLA locus, highest for DRB1 and lowest for HLA-C.

The CDR3 contains 13 residues. Germline lookup yields CDR1 SGHDN and CDR2 FVKESK. V was cut by 1 base and J by 7 bases, with 10 bases left in between. Regarding this clone: No antigen is known for it.

The PCR used 60 Vbeta and 13 Jbeta primers. The table came from immunoSEQ multiplex PCR; TCRdb's copy has only in-frame clones and leaves some out. The sample has about 160,000 clones; roughly three quarters are singletons. Nominally healthy donors provided the samples, though records likely missed some immune exposures. Sequencing was carried out using PBMCs. This TCR was recovered from a man aged 35-49 years in good health and CMV-seropositive. The chain has TRBV14 and TRBJ1-1; D perhaps matches TRBD1 (5 bases). The CDR3: CASSQGAGREAFF. For the CDR3, the DNA is TGTGCCAGCAGCCAAGGGGCAGGGCGTGAAGCTTTCTTT.